The rows below give T cell receptor beta chains drawn from one sample of a study of control samples from healthy donors and cancer patients. The repertoire was sequenced with immunoSEQ multiplex PCR; TCRdb's copy has only in-frame clones and lacks some. The repertoire holds tens of thousands of clones, with roughly 90% as singletons. Sequencing used PBMCs. The receptors here all came from a woman aged 55-70 years with head and neck cancer. Each CDR3 is given with its conserved first and last residue. D genes are given only for firm matches. The listing skips clone size in some rows; elsewhere it reads once, few, many or a size class.

v_gene: TRBV9
j_gene: TRBJ1-6
abundance: .
d_gene: .
CDR3nt: TGTGCCAGCAGCGTAGAAGTAGGGTCACCCCTCCACTTT
CDR3aa: CASSVEVGSPLHF

v_gene: TRBV6-1
j_gene: TRBJ1-2
abundance: .
d_gene: .
CDR3nt: TGTGCCAGCAGTGAATTCTCTACGGGCTACACCTTC
CDR3aa: CASSEFSTGYTF

v_gene: TRBV6-6
j_gene: TRBJ2-7
abundance: .
d_gene: TRBD1
CDR3nt: TGTGCCAGCAGTTACCCCGGGACAGGGACATACGAGCAGTACTTC
CDR3aa: CASSYPGTGTYEQYF

v_gene: TRBV12-3/TRBV12-4
j_gene: TRBJ2-1
abundance: .
d_gene: TRBD1
CDR3nt: TGTGCCAGCAACGGACAGGGGGCAGGTGAGCAGTTCTTC
CDR3aa: CASNGQGAGEQFF

v_gene: TRBV28
j_gene: TRBJ1-3
abundance: .
d_gene: .
CDR3nt: TGTGCCAGCACAATCCTGGACGGAGACTCTGGAAACACCATATATTTT
CDR3aa: CASTILDGDSGNTIYF

v_gene: TRBV6-5
j_gene: TRBJ2-1
abundance: .
d_gene: .
CDR3nt: TGTGCCAGCAGTTACGGATGGGACTCCTCTTACAATGAGCAGTTCTTC
CDR3aa: CASSYGWDSSYNEQFF

v_gene: TRBV19
j_gene: TRBJ2-6
abundance: .
d_gene: .
CDR3nt: TGTGCCAGTAGTACTCAGGGAGGTTTGAGTGGGGCCAACGTCCTGACTTTC
CDR3aa: CASSTQGGLSGANVLTF

v_gene: TRBV6-1
j_gene: TRBJ1-4
abundance: .
d_gene: .
CDR3nt: TGTGCCAGCAGTGAAGAAGGCAGGGATAATGAAAAACTGTTTTTT
CDR3aa: CASSEEGRDNEKLFF

v_gene: TRBV4-3
j_gene: TRBJ2-4
abundance: .
d_gene: .
CDR3nt: TGCGCCAGCAGCCAAGATCGGCCAGGGGCGGGTCTGAACATTCAGTACTTC
CDR3aa: CASSQDRPGAGLNIQYF

v_gene: TRBV6-2/TRBV6-3
j_gene: TRBJ1-3
abundance: .
d_gene: .
CDR3nt: TGTGCCAGCAGTTTCCCGACGGTCTCTGGAAACACCATATATTTT
CDR3aa: CASSFPTVSGNTIYF

v_gene: TRBV24-1
j_gene: TRBJ2-2
abundance: .
d_gene: TRBD1
CDR3nt: TGTGCCACCAGTGACCCCGGGACAGGGGACACCGGGGAGCTGTTTTTT
CDR3aa: CATSDPGTGDTGELFF

v_gene: TRBV18
j_gene: TRBJ2-5
abundance: .
d_gene: .
CDR3nt: TGTGCCAGCTCACTGAGGAGCGGCCCAGAGACCCAGTACTTC
CDR3aa: CASSLRSGPETQYF

v_gene: TRBV5-4
j_gene: TRBJ2-3
abundance: .
d_gene: .
CDR3nt: TGTGCCAGCAGCTTGGCGAGGGAGCCCAGCACAGATACGCAGTATTTT
CDR3aa: CASSLAREPSTDTQYF

v_gene: TRBV7-2
j_gene: TRBJ2-3
abundance: once
d_gene: .
CDR3nt: TGTGCCAGCAGCACTAGAATCACAGATACGCAGTATTTT
CDR3aa: CASSTRITDTQYF

v_gene: TRBV6-5
j_gene: TRBJ1-3
abundance: .
d_gene: .
CDR3nt: TGTGCCAGCAGTTACACTCTACAGACGGGTGGAAACACCATATATTTT
CDR3aa: CASSYTLQTGGNTIYF

v_gene: TRBV29-1
j_gene: TRBJ2-1
abundance: .
d_gene: .
CDR3nt: TGCAGCGCTCAGTACGAGAGCTCCTACAATGAGCAGTTCTTC
CDR3aa: CSAQYESSYNEQFF

v_gene: TRBV7-2
j_gene: TRBJ2-7
abundance: .
d_gene: TRBD2
CDR3nt: TGTGCCAGCAGCTTATCTAGCGGGAGGGCCGAAGAGCAGTACTTC
CDR3aa: CASSLSSGRAEEQYF

v_gene: TRBV5-4
j_gene: TRBJ2-3
abundance: .
d_gene: .
CDR3nt: TGTGCCAGCAGCTTGGGGGGAGATGGGGCAGATACGCAGTATTTT
CDR3aa: CASSLGGDGADTQYF

v_gene: TRBV5-1
j_gene: TRBJ2-1
abundance: .
d_gene: .
CDR3nt: TGCGCCAGCAGCGGGTCGAAAGGTTGGAATGAGCAGTTCTTC
CDR3aa: CASSGSKGWNEQFF

v_gene: TRBV7-9
j_gene: TRBJ2-5
abundance: .
d_gene: .
CDR3nt: TGTGCCAGCAGCTTAGTAACCCCAAGCCAAGAGACCCAGTACTTC
CDR3aa: CASSLVTPSQETQYF

v_gene: TRBV9
j_gene: TRBJ2-7
abundance: .
d_gene: .
CDR3nt: TGTGCCAGCAGCGTAGGAGATGGCAGGGGGGGCTACGAGCAGTACTTC
CDR3aa: CASSVGDGRGGYEQYF

v_gene: TRBV18
j_gene: TRBJ2-7
abundance: .
d_gene: .
CDR3nt: TGTGCCAGCTCACCGCGGACTGAGGCGGTGGAGCAGTACTTC
CDR3aa: CASSPRTEAVEQYF

v_gene: TRBV3-1/TRBV3-2
j_gene: TRBJ2-3
abundance: .
d_gene: TRBD2
CDR3nt: TGTGCCAGCAGCCAAGGACCTATTATAGCGGGAAGCACAGATACGCAGTATTTT
CDR3aa: CASSQGPIIAGSTDTQYF

v_gene: TRBV30
j_gene: TRBJ2-2
abundance: .
d_gene: .
CDR3nt: TGTGCCAGGGACATAGCGAACACCGGGGAGCTGTTTTTT
CDR3aa: CARDIANTGELFF

v_gene: TRBV19
j_gene: TRBJ2-7
abundance: .
d_gene: TRBD2
CDR3nt: TGTGCCAGTAGCCCCGGAGGACTAGGGGTGGGGGAGCAGTACTTC
CDR3aa: CASSPGGLGVGEQYF

v_gene: TRBV9
j_gene: TRBJ2-1
abundance: .
d_gene: TRBD2
CDR3nt: TGTGCCAGCAACTTAGCGGGAGGTTACAATGAGCAGTTCTTC
CDR3aa: CASNLAGGYNEQFF

v_gene: TRBV29-1
j_gene: TRBJ2-7
abundance: .
d_gene: .
CDR3nt: TGCAGCGTGCAGGACAGCTCCTACGAGCAGTACTTC
CDR3aa: CSVQDSSYEQYF

v_gene: TRBV27
j_gene: TRBJ1-5
abundance: .
d_gene: TRBD1
CDR3nt: TGTGCCAGCAGTTTGGGGACAGGGGCCAGCAATCAGCCCCAGCATTTT
CDR3aa: CASSLGTGASNQPQHF

v_gene: TRBV13
j_gene: TRBJ2-1
abundance: once
d_gene: .
CDR3nt: TGTGCCAGCAGCTTCGTCGGGCCCATGGAGCCCTACAATGAGCAGTTCTTC
CDR3aa: CASSFVGPMEPYNEQFF

v_gene: TRBV28
j_gene: TRBJ1-2
abundance: .
d_gene: TRBD1
CDR3nt: TGTGCCAGCAGTTTAAGAGGGGGCAATGGCTACACCTTC
CDR3aa: CASSLRGGNGYTF

v_gene: TRBV5-1
j_gene: TRBJ2-2
abundance: .
d_gene: .
CDR3nt: TGCGCCAGCAGCTTGGAACACCGGGCGATTCCCCCCGGGGAGCTGTTTTTT
CDR3aa: CASSLEHRAIPPGELFF

v_gene: TRBV7-6
j_gene: TRBJ2-5
abundance: .
d_gene: .
CDR3nt: TGTGCCAGCAGCCCCGGTGGGTGGGGCAGGGAGACCCAGTACTTC
CDR3aa: CASSPGGWGRETQYF

v_gene: TRBV7-2
j_gene: TRBJ2-5
abundance: .
d_gene: .
CDR3nt: TGTGCCAGCAGCAACCAAGTCGGGGGAGACCTGACCCAGTACTTC
CDR3aa: CASSNQVGGDLTQYF

v_gene: TRBV29-1
j_gene: TRBJ1-3
abundance: .
d_gene: .
CDR3nt: TGCAGCGTTGCAACAGATTCGGCGGGCTCTGGAAACACCATATATTTT
CDR3aa: CSVATDSAGSGNTIYF

v_gene: TRBV6-5
j_gene: TRBJ2-2
abundance: .
d_gene: TRBD2
CDR3nt: TGTGCCAGCAGTTACTCAGAAAGCGGGACCCGGGAGCTGTTTTTT
CDR3aa: CASSYSESGTRELFF

v_gene: TRBV11-1
j_gene: TRBJ2-7
abundance: .
d_gene: TRBD1
CDR3nt: TGTGCCAGCAGCTTAGTGACAGGGGACGAGCAGTACTTC
CDR3aa: CASSLVTGDEQYF

v_gene: TRBV4-2
j_gene: TRBJ2-7
abundance: .
d_gene: TRBD2
CDR3nt: TGTGCCAGCAGCCACCCTCTAGCGGGAGGGACTAAGAGGGAGCAGTACTTC
CDR3aa: CASSHPLAGGTKREQYF

v_gene: TRBV14
j_gene: TRBJ1-5
abundance: .
d_gene: .
CDR3nt: TGTGCCAGCAGCCTGAGCAACGGGCAGCCCCAGCATTTT
CDR3aa: CASSLSNGQPQHF

v_gene: TRBV6-1
j_gene: TRBJ2-6
abundance: few
d_gene: .
CDR3nt: TGTGCCAGCAGTGAATCAGTCCTCTCTGGGGCCAACGTCCTGACTTTC
CDR3aa: CASSESVLSGANVLTF

v_gene: TRBV6-2/TRBV6-3
j_gene: TRBJ2-1
abundance: .
d_gene: TRBD2
CDR3nt: TGTGCCAGCAGCCGAGCGGGAGCGGCCTACAATGAGCAGTTCTTC
CDR3aa: CASSRAGAAYNEQFF

v_gene: TRBV3-1/TRBV3-2
j_gene: TRBJ2-5
abundance: once
d_gene: TRBD2
CDR3nt: TGTGCCAGCAGCCTGAGGACTAGCGGGAGGACACTACAAGAGACCCAGTACTTC
CDR3aa: CASSLRTSGRTLQETQYF

v_gene: TRBV3-1/TRBV3-2
j_gene: TRBJ1-1
abundance: .
d_gene: TRBD1
CDR3nt: TGTGCCAGCAGCCCCCCGTCGGGACAGGGGGACCTGTTAGAATTT
CDR3aa: CASSPPSGQGDLLEF

v_gene: TRBV7-9
j_gene: TRBJ2-5
abundance: .
d_gene: TRBD1
CDR3nt: TGTGCCAGCACCCGGGGACAGGGGTTAATCGAGACCCAGTACTTC
CDR3aa: CASTRGQGLIETQYF

v_gene: TRBV19
j_gene: TRBJ2-5
abundance: .
d_gene: TRBD2
CDR3nt: TGTGCCAGTAGCAACACACCAAGCGGGATCCAAGAGACCCAGTACTTC
CDR3aa: CASSNTPSGIQETQYF

v_gene: TRBV6-5
j_gene: TRBJ2-1
abundance: .
d_gene: TRBD2
CDR3nt: TGTGCCAGCAGTTACTCCGGGACTAGCGGAAACAATGAGCAGTTCTTC
CDR3aa: CASSYSGTSGNNEQFF

v_gene: TRBV28
j_gene: TRBJ2-1
abundance: .
d_gene: .
CDR3nt: TGTGCCAGCAGTTCAATCAGGGATAAGTTGAAGAATGAGCAGTTCTTC
CDR3aa: CASSSIRDKLKNEQFF

v_gene: TRBV7-9
j_gene: TRBJ2-3
abundance: .
d_gene: .
CDR3nt: TGTGCCAGCAGCTTAGGGCCGTTGTCGCTAGACGGTGGCACAGATACGCAGTATTTT
CDR3aa: CASSLGPLSLDGGTDTQYF

v_gene: TRBV2
j_gene: TRBJ1-5
abundance: .
d_gene: TRBD1
CDR3nt: TGTGCCACGCGAGGGACAGGGGTATATCAGCCCCAGCATTTT
CDR3aa: CATRGTGVYQPQHF

v_gene: TRBV4-1
j_gene: TRBJ2-3
abundance: once
d_gene: .
CDR3nt: TGCGCCAGCAGCCAAGCAAAGTATGGCCTTTCCACAGATACGCAGTATTTT
CDR3aa: CASSQAKYGLSTDTQYF

v_gene: TRBV7-9
j_gene: TRBJ2-7
abundance: .
d_gene: .
CDR3nt: TGTGCCAGCCGCGGAACAGGGTCTCAAAACTACGAGCAGTACTTC
CDR3aa: CASRGTGSQNYEQYF

v_gene: TRBV20-1
j_gene: TRBJ2-7
abundance: .
d_gene: TRBD1
CDR3nt: TGCAGTGCTAGTCGGTCAGGGGGAGAGCAGTACTTC
CDR3aa: CSASRSGGEQYF

v_gene: TRBV7-9
j_gene: TRBJ1-1
abundance: .
d_gene: TRBD1
CDR3nt: TGTGCCAGCAGGCTACAGGGGTCCGGAAAAAGCACTGAAGCTTTCTTT
CDR3aa: CASRLQGSGKSTEAFF